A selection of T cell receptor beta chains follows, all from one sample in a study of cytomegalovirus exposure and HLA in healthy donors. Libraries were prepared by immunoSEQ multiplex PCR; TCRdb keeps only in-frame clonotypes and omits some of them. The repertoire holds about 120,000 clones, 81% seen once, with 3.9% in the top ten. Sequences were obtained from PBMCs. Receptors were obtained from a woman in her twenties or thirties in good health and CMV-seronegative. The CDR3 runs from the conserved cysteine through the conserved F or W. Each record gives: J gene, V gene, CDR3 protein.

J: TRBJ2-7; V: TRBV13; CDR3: CASSGQGYEQYF
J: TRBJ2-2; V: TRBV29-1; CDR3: CSGYLAGSFTGELFF
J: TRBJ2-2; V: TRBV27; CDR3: CASSEGTGGTGELFF
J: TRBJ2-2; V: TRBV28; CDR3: CASTRDSTGELFF
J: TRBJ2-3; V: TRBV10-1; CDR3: CASSESRSTDTQYF
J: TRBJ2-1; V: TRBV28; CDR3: CASSPGLAHNEQFF
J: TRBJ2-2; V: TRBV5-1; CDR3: CASSFSGRDTGELFF
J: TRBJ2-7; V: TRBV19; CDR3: CASSPPSSRGRHYEQYF
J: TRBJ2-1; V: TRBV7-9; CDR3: CASSLTRDRLANEQFF
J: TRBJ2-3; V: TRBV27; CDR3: CASRDAGLADYTDTQYF
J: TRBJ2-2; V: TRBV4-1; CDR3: CASSQDPRTSGTTGELFF
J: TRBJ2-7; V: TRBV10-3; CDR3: CAISERTGGAGEQYF
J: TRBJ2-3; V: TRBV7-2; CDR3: CASSLGPFTDTQYF
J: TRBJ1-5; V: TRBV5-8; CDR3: CASSPRGRNQPQHF
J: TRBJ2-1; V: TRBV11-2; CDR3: CASSRGTGGNEQFF
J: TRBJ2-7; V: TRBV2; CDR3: CASRNETGINEQYF
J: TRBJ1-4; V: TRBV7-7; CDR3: CASSKQGNEKLFF
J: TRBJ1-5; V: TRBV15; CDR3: CATSRDSVVENVQHF
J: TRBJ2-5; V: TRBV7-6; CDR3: CASSRGAVGVSQETQYF
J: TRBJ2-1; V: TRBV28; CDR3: CASSLASGRATFF
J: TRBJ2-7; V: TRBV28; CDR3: CASSETGRGEQYF
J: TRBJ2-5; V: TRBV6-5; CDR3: CASSYEGEQETQYF
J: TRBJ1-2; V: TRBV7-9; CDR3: CASSSRDRGFGYTF
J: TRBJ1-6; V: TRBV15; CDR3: CATSRDRAGNSPLHF
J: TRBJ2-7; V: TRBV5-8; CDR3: CASSLGQHYEQYF
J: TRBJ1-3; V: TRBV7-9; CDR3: CASSLSGSGNTIYF
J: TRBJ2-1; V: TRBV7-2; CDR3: CASSLGGGTAYNEQFF
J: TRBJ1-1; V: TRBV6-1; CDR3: CASSNRQNTEAFF
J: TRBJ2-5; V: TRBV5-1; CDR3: CASSLARQGAWETQYF
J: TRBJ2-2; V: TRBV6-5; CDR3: CASRRQGGTGELFF
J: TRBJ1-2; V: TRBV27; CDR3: CASSEGTGKANYGYTF
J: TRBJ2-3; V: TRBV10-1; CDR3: CASLTHLATDTQYF
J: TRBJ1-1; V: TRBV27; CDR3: CASSWDRERGTEAFF
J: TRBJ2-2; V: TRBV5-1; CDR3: CASYSGRPPGIGELFF
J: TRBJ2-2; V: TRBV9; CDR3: CASSKGGGDTGELFF
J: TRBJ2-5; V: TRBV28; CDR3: CASSLWGEGLAGQETQYF
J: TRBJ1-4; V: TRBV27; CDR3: CASSQGAATNEKLFF
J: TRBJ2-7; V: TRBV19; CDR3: CASSSHRSSDEQYF
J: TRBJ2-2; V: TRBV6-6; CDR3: CASTANGNTGELFF
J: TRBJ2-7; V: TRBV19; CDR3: CASRLQGGYEQYF
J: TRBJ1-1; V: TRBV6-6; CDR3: CASSYLRGTEAFF
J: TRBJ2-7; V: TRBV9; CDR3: CASSVRGTETYEQYF
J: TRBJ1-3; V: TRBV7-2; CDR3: CASSQTTAAGNTIYF
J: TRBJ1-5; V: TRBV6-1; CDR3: CASSEYSQPQHF
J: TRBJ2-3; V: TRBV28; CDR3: CASSLGQGAFGRTDTQYF
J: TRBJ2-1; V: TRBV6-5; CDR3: CASSYDGSGNEQFF
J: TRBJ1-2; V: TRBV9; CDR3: CASSVDPGSAYGYTF
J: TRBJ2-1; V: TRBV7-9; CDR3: CASSPKGTGAYNEQFF